Detailed here is one TCR beta chain. This clonotype was seen many times. It has no known antigen specificity. There are no base qualities to consult, and no much larger clone falls within one base. These data come from a study of CD8 T cells in ankylosing spondylitis (dated by TCRdb to about 2017). General notes on the study: To find TCR variants linked to disease, the study profiled T cell receptor beta repertoires in ankylosing spondylitis patients and healthy donors. The full study cohort was made up of about 24 ankylosing spondylitis patients and about a hundred healthy donors. Peripheral blood was sampled, and synovial fluid was additionally collected from ankylosing spondylitis patients.

The CDR3, from cysteine to phenylalanine, totals 16 residues. The read is trimmed to its CDR3 DNA, 48 bases read in frame from base 1. CDR1 is given as SEHNR and CDR2 as FQNEAQ, both from the germline V gene (reference sequence). A distance of 12 bases separates the germline ends of V and J, which lose 0 bases and 2 bases respectively. The sequencing machine was an Illumina HiSeq 2500. Quantitative 5'-RACE with molecular barcodes was the method used to prepare the TCR beta libraries. The paper's processing steps were these. To identify disease-linked TCR variants, a new computational method was used, one built on a probabilistic model of VDJ rearrangement. The public reads were quality trimmed at Q25 with fastp and then assembled into clones with MiXCR by TCRdb, keeping productive beta chains. Each entry is one CDR3 protein sequence, shown with its most common DNA and genes. The V and J calls and clone size are TCRdb's, not the authors'. The sample table lists just under 550,000 distinct CDR3 sequences, over 9.5% of them with a count of one. 6.8% of the sample rests with the top ten.

Study-wide conclusions, independent of this receptor: A CD8+ phenotype was shown by the disease-linked clones, which were found at relatively low frequencies in peripheral blood. Some TCR beta motif variants had previously been reported in synovial fluid and blood of reactive arthritis patients, which suggested common disease-initiation mechanisms. Significant enrichment of the disease-linked clones was reported in matched synovial fluid samples from ankylosing spondylitis patients. Blood from ankylosing spondylitis patients appeared to be characterized by a TCR beta motif composed of under 10 highly homologous amino acid variants.

Sequencing used blood, either unsorted or a sorted T cell fraction (not recorded which). This TCR was recovered from a male donor with ankylosing spondylitis. This chain joins TRBV7-9 to TRBJ2-3; TRBD1 is perhaps the D gene, given 5 matching bases. The DNA reads as follows: TGTGCCAGCAGCTTAGCAGAAGTGACAGCCACAGATACGCAGTATTTT. It codes for CASSLAEVTATDTQYF. Reference TRBV7-9 and TRBJ2-3 genes cover what lies past the CDR3, so the full variable domain is DTGVSQNPRHKITKRGQNVTFRCDPISEHNRLYWYRQTLGQGPEFLTYFQNEAQLEKSRLLSDRFSAERPKGSFSTLEIQRTEQGDSAMYLCASSLAEVTATDTQYFGPGTRLTVL.